This TCR beta chain is from a study of T cells in Graves' hyperthyroidism and ophthalmopathy. Over 18 months, lack of ophthalmopathy progression marked Graves' hyperthyroidism as stable. From RNA transcripts, TCR beta CDR3 regions were amplified. The TCR CDR3 was amplified in a first-round RT-PCR using the HTBI primer set. TCRdb called the multiplex PCR reads again in MiXCR, with one record for every CDR3 protein. Among about 540,000 distinct CDR3 sequences listed, around 42% were seen once. This clonotype was seen ten or more times. CDR3 length: 14 residues. The germline CDR1 and CDR2 sequences are LNHDA and SQIVND (reference sequence). V was pared by 7 bases and J by 0 bases, with 6 bases of the junction left unmatched.

The sequenced sample consisted of peripheral blood or thyroid tissue (not recorded which). The source of this sequence is a woman aged 18-29 years with Graves' hyperthyroidism. This chain connects TRBV19 to TRBJ2-7, with 7 bases lining up with TRBD2. In nucleotides, the CDR3 is TGTGCCAGTACCTTAGCGGGTGGCTCCTACGAGCAGTACTTC. Encoded protein: CASTLAGGSYEQYF.